The clone carrying this T cell receptor beta chain was recorded at least ten times. The antigen is undetermined. The diagnoses drew upon clinical symptoms, serum thyroxine and TRAb, thyroid ultrasound and orbital computed tomography. Out of approximately 10 ml of fresh peripheral blood came the PBMCs. From germline, CDR1 is MDHEN and CDR2 SYDVKM. The V end was cut by 7 bases, the J end by 0 bases, with 13 bases between. The CDR3 spans 15 residues. This entry comes from a study of T cells in Graves' hyperthyroidism and ophthalmopathy. Findings of the study overall: Researchers found most expanded thyroid clonotypes above 0.001 in blood as well.

Amplification of TCR beta CDR3 regions was performed using RNA transcripts as template. During a first-round RT-PCR of the TCR CDR3, the HTBI primer set was used. TCRdb re-called the multiplex PCR reads with MiXCR, one entry per CDR3 protein. This table has about 360,000 distinct CDR3 sequences, about 13% appearing once. The chain employs TRBV28 and TRBJ1-3; D remains unclear. Sequencing was carried out using blood. The TCR comes from a young woman with Graves' hyperthyroidism. The CDR3 bases are TGTGCCAGCATCCCAGGTACCTCCTCTGGAAACACCATATATTTT. It encodes CASIPGTSSGNTIYF.